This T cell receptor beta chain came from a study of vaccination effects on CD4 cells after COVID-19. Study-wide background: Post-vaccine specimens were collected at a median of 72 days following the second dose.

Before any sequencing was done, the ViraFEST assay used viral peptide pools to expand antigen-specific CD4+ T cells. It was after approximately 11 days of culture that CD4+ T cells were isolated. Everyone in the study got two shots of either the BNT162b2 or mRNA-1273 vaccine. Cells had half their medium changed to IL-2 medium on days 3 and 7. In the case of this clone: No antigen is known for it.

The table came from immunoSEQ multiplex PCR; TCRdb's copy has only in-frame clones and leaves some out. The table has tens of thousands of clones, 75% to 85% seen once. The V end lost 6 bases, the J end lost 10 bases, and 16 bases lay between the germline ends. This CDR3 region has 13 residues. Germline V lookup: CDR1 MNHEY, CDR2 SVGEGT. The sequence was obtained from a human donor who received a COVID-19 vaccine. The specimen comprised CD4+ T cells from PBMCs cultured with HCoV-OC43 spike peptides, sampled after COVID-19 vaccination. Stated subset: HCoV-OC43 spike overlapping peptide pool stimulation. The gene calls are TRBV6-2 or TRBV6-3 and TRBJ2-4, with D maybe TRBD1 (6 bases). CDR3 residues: CASSPQGLGIQYF. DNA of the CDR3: TGTGCCAGCAGCCCACAGGGTTTAGGAATTCAGTACTTC.